This T cell receptor (beta chain) derives from a study of T cell responses to AZD1222 COVID-19 vaccine. Study-wide points: CD4 TCRs associated with vaccination spanned spike, dominating at 160-218 and 743-854. Among AZD1222 vaccinees, only 5 to 7 were seropositive at baseline. Targets within unmutated variant regions were reportedly found for nearly half of spike-specific TCRs. Every sample of the repertoires postdated the peak T cell response.

J lost 3 bases, V lost 6 bases, and 6 bases had no gene match. Germline loops: CDR1 MNHEY, CDR2 SVGAGI. The CDR3 covers 15 residues. On this clone: What it binds is not known.

This table comes from immunoSEQ multiplex PCR, and its TCRdb copy is limited to in-frame clones, with some not included. The sample includes 70,000 to 75,000 clones, 70% to 90% of them seen just once. The sequences come from peripheral blood, collected 28 days after the second AZD1222 dose. V is TRBV6-5 and J is TRBJ1-5; TRBD1 matches at 9 bases. The sequence came from an adult who received the AZD1222 COVID-19 vaccine. CDR3 loop: CASSRDRVPNQPQHF. CDR3 in DNA: TGTGCCAGCAGCAGGGACAGGGTGCCCAATCAGCCCCAGCATTTT.